A single sample gave rise to the 8 T cell receptor beta chains below, sequenced in a study of graft-versus-host responses after intestinal transplantation. These receptors have no identified antigens. Here immunoSEQ multiplex PCR was the method, and the copy in TCRdb shows in-frame clones only, minus some. The table records 90,000 to 95,000 clones, about 93% of them present only once. The input for sequencing was unstimulated CD8+ T cells sorted from spleen or lymph node cells, taken before intestinal transplant. All receptors come from a human donor who received an intestinal transplant.

The J gene is TRBJ2-1, the V gene TRBV7-2, with 9 bases lining up with TRBD2. The V segment lost 3 bases and the J segment 5 bases; nucleotides outside the gene matches: 5. CDR3 length: 15 residues. The V gene's germline CDR1 is SGHTA and CDR2 FQGNSA. The CDR3 DNA reads TGTGCCAGCAGCTTTAGCGGGGGCCCTAACAATGAGCAGTTCTTC. This gives the protein CASSFSGGPNNEQFF.

The chain employs TRBV28 and TRBJ2-1; D may be TRBD2 (5 bases). The CDR3 totals 12 residues. The germline V and J ends were trimmed by 3 bases and 5 bases, with 5 bases remaining between them. In germline, CDR1 is MDHEN, CDR2 SYDVKM. Here the CDR3 reads CASSLRDNEQFF. The CDR3 region has the DNA TGTGCCAGCAGTTTGAGGGACAATGAGCAGTTCTTC.

The chain has TRBV9 and TRBJ1-4; 7 bases match TRBD1. Trimming at V came to 3 bases and at J to 3 bases, leaving 2 bases not matched to a gene. Germline V CDR1 and CDR2: SGDLS, YYNGEE. The CDR3 runs 14 residues. DNA of the CDR3: TGTGCCAGCAGCGCGGGACAGCCTAATGAAAAACTGTTTTTT. Protein product: CASSAGQPNEKLFF.

This CDR3 is CASSSEETQYF. DNA for the CDR3: TGTGCCAGCAGCTCAGAAGAGACCCAGTACTTC. V and J are TRBV7-9 and TRBJ2-5; D remains unclear. The CDR3 extends over 11 amino acids. The V gene lost 4 bases and the J gene lost 3 bases, with 3 bases spanning the gap. Per germline, CDR1 SEHNR and CDR2 FQNEAQ (reference sequence).

The CDR3 reads CASSFTGDRDIHETQYF. The CDR3 coding sequence is TGTGCCAGCAGCTTTACAGGGGACAGGGACATTCATGAGACCCAGTACTTC. The chain couples TRBV7-2 to TRBJ2-5, with 9 bases lining up with TRBD1. V trimming: 3 bases; J trimming: 5 bases; junction bases outside the gene matches: 13. This CDR3 contains 17 residues. Germline V gene lookup returns CDR1 SGHTA and CDR2 FQGNSA.

The rearrangement joins TRBV27 to TRBJ2-7, with 9 bases identical to TRBD2. Germline trimming cut 2 bases from V and 2 bases from J; bases unmatched to any gene: 7. CDR1 and CDR2 (germline): MNHEY, SMNVEV (reference sequence). This CDR3 region has 16 residues. The CDR3 region has the DNA TGTGCCAGCAGTTTAATCGGAGTAGCGGGAGCCTACGAGCAGTACTTC. It translates to CASSLIGVAGAYEQYF.

The count of this clone is one. The V gene is TRBV30, the J gene TRBJ1-5; D is ambiguous. Trimming shortened V by 0 bases and J by 4 bases, and 13 bases separated the two germline ends. The CDR3 length is 15 residues. In germline, CDR1 is GTSNPN, CDR2 SVGIG (reference sequence). For the CDR3, the DNA is TGTGCCTGGAGTGTACTAGGATCCCCAAATCAGCCCCAGCATTTT. Its protein product is CAWSVLGSPNQPQHF.

The chain recombines TRBV5-6 with TRBJ1-2, with 7 bases aligning to TRBD1. CDR3 length: 14 residues. The junction had 11 bases not matched to a gene; V was cut back by 4 bases and J by 8 bases. From germline, CDR1 is SGHDT and CDR2 YYEEEE. For the CDR3, the DNA is TGTGCCAGCAGCCCGACAGGGCTGCTTTTCGGCTACACCTTC. Amino acid sequence: CASSPTGLLFGYTF.